These 15 T cell receptor beta chains came from one sample sequenced in a study of CXCR4 blockade with PD-1 therapy in pancreatic cancer. Clones were read by immunoSEQ multiplex PCR, and TCRdb kept only the in-frame ones, dropping some. The sample consists of over 2,500 clones, 35% to 50% of them appearing once. The sample comprised tumor tissue. The origin of the receptors is a human donor with pancreatic ductal adenocarcinoma.

Judged by abundance, this clone is medium-sized. This chain links TRBV11-3 with TRBJ2-3; D possibly corresponds to TRBD2 (5 bases). CDR1 is SGHNT and CDR2 is YENEEA in the germline V gene. Trimming removed 8 bases from V and 0 bases from J, with 12 bases in between. The CDR3 extends over 14 amino acids. The CDR3 region is CASRASGSTDTQYF. CDR3 DNA sequence: TGTGCCAGCCGGGCGAGCGGCAGCACAGATACGCAGTATTTT.

The chain has TRBV30 and TRBJ1-1, with D unclear. Per germline, CDR1 GTSNPN and CDR2 SVGIG (reference sequence). Trimming pared 4 bases from V and 5 bases from J, leaving 8 bases between. The CDR3 is made up of 11 amino acids. The CDR3 DNA sequence: TGTGCCTGGACATCGGGGACTGAAGCTTTCTTT. As protein: CAWTSGTEAFF.

The chain recombines TRBV12-1 with TRBJ1-3; the D segment call TRBD1 is taken from the table without a DNA check. TRBV12-1 has pseudogene status. CDR3 length equals 14 residues. The CDR3 sequence: CASSFARERNTIYF. The DNA for the CDR3 is TGTGCCAGCAGCTTTGCCAGGGAACGGAACACCATATATTTT.

The rearrangement uses TRBV19 and TRBJ2-5, with 15 positions matching TRBD2. Germline V lookup: CDR1 LNHDA, CDR2 SQIVND (reference sequence). J gave up 4 bases and V 6 bases, and 3 bases lay outside the gene matches. CDR3 length: 15 residues. CDR3 residues: CASRGLAGGGETQYF. The CDR3 DNA reads as TGTGCCAGTAGGGGACTAGCGGGAGGCGGAGAGACCCAGTACTTC.

CDR3 nucleotide sequence: TGTGCCAGCAGTTTATCCAGAGTTAACTATGGCTACACCTTC. This gives the protein CASSLSRVNYGYTF. The rearrangement links TRBV28 to TRBJ1-2; the D is unclear. V was pared by 1 base and J by 1 base, with 7 bases between. CDR1 is MDHEN and CDR2 is SYDVKM in the germline V gene. CDR3 length: 14 amino acids.

CDR3 sequence (DNA): TGTGCCAGCAGCCAGACCGGGACAGTGTTCAGCGGGGAGCTGTTTTTT. It specifies CASSQTGTVFSGELFF. This chain joins TRBV7-7 and TRBJ2-2; 7 bases are a match to TRBD1. The ends lost 5 bases at V and 7 bases at J; junction bases unmatched: 13. Germline V gene lookup returns CDR1 SSHAT and CDR2 FNYEAQ (reference sequence). The CDR3 sequence is 16 residues long.

This clone came up a few times. The chain uses TRBV6-8 and TRBJ2-3; D remains ambiguous. V gave up 0 bases and J gave up 0 bases, with 7 bases separating them. The CDR3 length is 15 residues. CDR1 and CDR2 from the germline V gene are MNHGY and SAAAGT. CDR3 DNA sequence: TGTGCCAGCAGTTACTCGAGGACGAGCACAGATACGCAGTATTTT. It translates to CASSYSRTSTDTQYF.

This sequence joins TRBV5-1 and TRBJ1-1; D is possibly TRBD1 (6 bases). The germline V and J ends were trimmed by 6 bases and 1 base, with 19 bases remaining between them. The germline V gene encodes CDR1 SGHRS and CDR2 YFSETQ. The CDR3 is 16 amino acids. The CDR3 loop is CASIRDARQENTEAFF. DNA of the CDR3: TGCGCCAGCATCCGGGATGCCCGACAGGAGAACACTGAAGCTTTCTTT.

This chain joins TRBV18 and TRBJ1-2, with D perhaps TRBD1 (5 bases). Per germline, CDR1 KGHSH and CDR2 LQKENI. V was cut by 4 bases and J by 8 bases, with 14 bases left in between. This CDR3 is built from 13 residues. The CDR3 is CASSLDSALGYTF. The CDR3, as DNA: TGTGCCAGCTCACTCGACAGTGCCTTGGGCTACACCTTC. The whole variable domain, remainder taken from reference TRBV18 and TRBJ1-2, is NAGVMQNPRHLVRRRGQEARLRCSPMKGHSHVYWYRQLPEEGLKFMVYLQKENIIDESGMPKERFSAEFPKEGPSILRIQQVVRGDSAAYFCASSLDSALGYTFGSGTRLTVV.

CDR3 protein: CASSRDRVDYGYTF. The DNA for the CDR3 is TGTGCCAGCAGCCGGGACAGGGTTGACTATGGCTACACCTTC. The rearrangement links TRBV14 to TRBJ1-2; 9 positions match TRBD1. V was clipped by 4 bases and J by 3 bases; unmatched bases: 3. Germline V gene lookup returns CDR1 SGHDN and CDR2 FVKESK. CDR3 length: 14 residues.

The chain links TRBV19 to TRBJ2-2; D is undetermined. Germline loops: CDR1 LNHDA, CDR2 SQIVND (reference sequence). V lost 10 bases to trimming and J lost 5 bases, with 11 bases between them. This CDR3 is 12 amino acids long. The chain's CDR3 is CATTVSTGELFF. In nucleotides, the CDR3 is TGTGCCACCACAGTCAGTACCGGGGAGCTGTTTTTT.

There are a few counts of this clone. The V gene is TRBV6-8, the J gene TRBJ1-5; possible D gene TRBD1, 6 bases. Per the germline V gene, CDR1 is MNHGY and CDR2 is SAAAGT. Trimming removed 7 bases from V and 0 bases from J, with 10 bases in between. The CDR3 covers 14 residues. The CDR3 region has the DNA TGTGCCAGCAAAAGGACAGATAGCAATCAGCCCCAGCATTTT. It yields the protein CASKRTDSNQPQHF.

This clone was counted only a few times. This chain joins TRBV6-8 and TRBJ2-2, with a tentative D call TRBD1 (6 bases). Trimming pared 5 bases from V and 2 bases from J, leaving 12 bases between. The V gene's germline CDR1 is MNHGY and CDR2 SAAAGT. This CDR3 has 15 amino acids. CDR3 sequence: CASSTRTVNTGELFF. The CDR3 nucleotides are TGTGCCAGCAGTACTAGGACAGTTAACACCGGGGAGCTGTTTTTT.

This chain links TRBV11-3 with TRBJ2-2, with 9 bases matching TRBD1. Per germline, CDR1 SGHNT and CDR2 YENEEA. V gave up 4 bases and J gave up 7 bases; unmatched junction bases: 7. This CDR3 contains 15 residues. The CDR3 reads CASSSTGGAGGELFF. CDR3 in DNA: TGTGCCAGCAGCTCCACAGGGGGCGCCGGCGGGGAGCTGTTTTTT.

This clone was observed a few times. The chain combines TRBV6-4 with TRBJ1-1, with 7 bases identical to TRBD1. Per the germline V gene, CDR1 is MRHNA and CDR2 is SNTAGT. V shed 5 bases and J 1 base; nucleotides not matched to a gene: 1. The CDR3 runs to 13 residues. The CDR3 bases are TGTGCCAGCAGTTCAGGGGGGAACACTGAAGCTTTCTTT. Translated: CASSSGGNTEAFF.